Following are 26 T cell receptor beta chains from one sample sequenced in a study of cytomegalovirus exposure and HLA in healthy donors. PCR was performed using 60 Vbeta and 13 Jbeta primers. Produced via immunoSEQ multiplex PCR; TCRdb's table is partial and in-frame only. This table holds 97,000 or so clones, around 78% found once. Sequencing was performed on PBMCs. The origin of the receptors is a man in his forties in good health and CMV-seronegative.

This clone was detected a few times. V and J are TRBV6-6 and TRBJ2-7; 11 bases are shared with TRBD1. This CDR3 contains 15 residues. V lost 6 bases and J lost 3; bases outside the gene matches: 7. CDR1 and CDR2 (germline): MNHNY, SVGAGI (reference sequence). The CDR3 DNA reads as TGTGCCAGCAGCCCGGACAGGGGGCTCGTCTACGAGCAGTACTTC. Residues: CASSPDRGLVYEQYF.

The chain combines TRBV11-2 with TRBJ1-4; D uncertain. Trimming took 5 bases from V and 0 from J, leaving 16 bases between them. The CDR3 contains 17 residues. Germline V gene sequence: CDR1 SGHAT, CDR2 FQNNGV. The CDR3 here is CASSHPWTGATNEKLFF. Written as DNA, the CDR3 is TGTGCCAGCAGCCACCCCTGGACGGGAGCAACTAATGAAAAACTGTTTTTT. The variable domain in full, completed from reference TRBV11-2 and TRBJ1-4, reads EAGVAQSPRYKIIEKRQSVAFWCNPISGHATLYWYQQILGQGPKLLIQFQNNGVVDDSQLPKDRFSAERLKGVDSTLKIQPAKLEDSAVYLCASSHPWTGATNEKLFFGSGTQLSVL.

The J gene is TRBJ2-2, the V gene TRBV7-6, with D maybe TRBD1 (6 bases). The V and J ends lost 5 bases and 6 bases respectively, with 16 bases between them. Germline values: CDR1 SGHVS, CDR2 FNYEAQ. The CDR3 consists of 15 residues. The CDR3 loop reads CASSLRQGSAGELFF. The CDR3, as DNA: TGTGCCAGCAGCCTGAGGCAGGGGAGCGCCGGGGAGCTGTTTTTT.

The chain uses TRBV5-1 and TRBJ2-3, with 9 bases lining up with TRBD2. J was trimmed by 5 bases and V by 2 bases; bases with no gene match: 6. CDR3 length equals 15 residues. Germline V gives CDR1 SGHRS, CDR2 YFSETQ. The CDR3 loop reads CASSFLAGGQDTQYF. The DNA for the CDR3 is TGCGCCAGCAGCTTCCTTGCGGGGGGGCAAGATACGCAGTATTTT.

The gene calls are TRBV25-1 and TRBJ2-7; D may be TRBD1 (6 bases). The CDR3 has 12 residues. V lost 6 bases to trimming and J lost 4 bases, with 10 bases between them. Germline assignment: CDR1 MGHDK and CDR2 SYGVNS. The CDR3 region is CASRGRGYEQYF. In DNA form, the CDR3 reads TGTGCCAGCAGGGGTAGGGGGTACGAGCAGTACTTC.

This clone has just a few counts. The chain joins TRBV21-1 to TRBJ2-2; the table's TRBD2 call for D was not verified on the DNA. TRBV21-1 is recorded as a pseudogene. CDR3 length: 15 amino acids. The CDR3: CASSPPGGYTGELFF. The CDR3 DNA sequence: TGTGCCAGCAGCCCCCCGGGGGGGTACACCGGGGAGCTGTTTTTT.

As regards this clone: An end of the junction does not agree with germline; a read error may underlie this. The genes are TRBV7-9 and TRBJ1-1, with 8 bases fitting TRBD1. This CDR3 spans 14 amino acids. Germline V gene lookup returns CDR1 SEHNR and CDR2 FQNEAQ (reference sequence). Here the CDR3 reads CSSSVGQAHSEAFF. CDR3 bases: TGTTCCAGCAGCGTGGGACAGGCCCACTCTGAAGCTTTCTTT.

This chain uses TRBV7-9 with TRBJ2-7, with 7 positions matching TRBD1. This CDR3 has 14 residues. Germline values: CDR1 SEHNR, CDR2 FQNEAQ (reference sequence). V trimming: 5 bases; J trimming: 2 bases; junction bases outside the gene matches: 6. CDR3 residues: CASSQTGLPYEQYF. DNA for the CDR3: TGTGCCAGCAGCCAGACAGGGCTCCCCTACGAGCAGTACTTC.

The chain joins TRBV2 to TRBJ1-5; 8 bases align to TRBD1. After removal of 6 bases from V and 1 base from J, the junction contained 5 bases not matched to a gene. The CDR3 consists of 15 residues. Per germline, CDR1 SNHLY and CDR2 FYNNEI. CDR3 protein: CASRGTGGSNQPQHF. For the CDR3, the DNA is TGTGCCAGCAGGGGGACAGGAGGAAGCAATCAGCCCCAGCATTTT.

V and J are TRBV19 and TRBJ1-4; the D is unclear. V was pared by 0 bases and J by 0 bases, with 5 bases between. The CDR3 loop spans 15 amino acids. Germline loops: CDR1 LNHDA, CDR2 SQIVND (reference sequence). CDR3 nucleotide sequence: TGTGCCAGTAGTATAGAGTCTGCAACTAATGAAAAACTGTTTTTT. Encoded protein: CASSIESATNEKLFF.

This chain links TRBV5-1 with TRBJ2-3; 7 nucleotides line up with TRBD1. J was trimmed by 3 bases and V by 4 bases; bases with no gene match: 11. Germline CDR1 and CDR2: SGHRS and YFSETQ. The CDR3 is 16 amino acids. The CDR3 nucleotides are TGCGCCAGCAGCACCGGACAGGCGACCATAACAGATACGCAGTATTTT. Its protein is CASSTGQATITDTQYF.

V gene TRBV5-4 combines with J gene TRBJ1-4; 8 nucleotides align to TRBD1. This CDR3 comprises 15 residues. Germline CDR1 SGHNT, CDR2 YYREEE (reference sequence). V shed 4 bases, J shed 5 bases, and the junction held 7 bases outside the gene matches. The CDR3 DNA reads TGTGCCAGCAGCATCCGACAGGGGATAAATGAAAAACTGTTTTTT. Translating gives CASSIRQGINEKLFF.

V is TRBV6-1 and J is TRBJ2-6; D is uncertain. Trimming took 1 base from V and 11 from J, leaving 9 bases between them. Per germline, CDR1 MNHNS and CDR2 SASEGT. The CDR3 is made up of 13 amino acids. The CDR3 DNA reads TGTGCCAGCAGTGAAGGGCAGTATTACGTCCTGACTTTC. Its translation is CASSEGQYYVLTF.

V and J are TRBV15 and TRBJ1-5, with TRBD1 as a possible D gene (6 bases). The germline V gene encodes CDR1 LNHNV and CDR2 YYDKDF (reference sequence). V shed 1 base and J shed 0 bases, with 28 bases lying between them. This CDR3 comprises 22 residues. This CDR3 reads CATSRVGKPTVGRGYSNQPQHF. CDR3 coding DNA: TGTGCCACCAGCAGAGTGGGCAAACCCACCGTGGGTAGGGGGTATAGCAATCAGCCCCAGCATTTT.

The V call is TRBV10-1, the J call TRBJ2-3, with TRBD2 matching 11 bases. Germline assignment: CDR1 WNHNN and CDR2 SYGVQD (reference sequence). Trimming at V came to 9 bases and at J to 3 bases, leaving 17 bases not matched to a gene. CDR3 size: 18 residues. The CDR3: CARPTLAGGPYGTDTQYF. DNA for the CDR3: TGCGCCAGACCGACCCTAGCGGGGGGCCCGTATGGGACAGATACGCAGTATTTT.

CDR3 sequence: CASPEETAAGEKLFF. The CDR3 region has the DNA TGCGCCAGCCCCGAGGAGACCGCGGCGGGTGAAAAACTGTTTTTT. The chain combines TRBV10-1 with TRBJ1-4; no clear D gene. Germline assignment: CDR1 WNHNN and CDR2 SYGVQD (reference sequence). V was shortened by 8 bases and J by 7 bases, with 20 bases between the two germline ends. There are 15 residues in the CDR3.

The chain is built from TRBV6-1 and TRBJ2-2; tentatively, D is TRBD1 (7 bases). The CDR3 sequence is 19 residues long. The germline gives CDR1 MNHNS, CDR2 SASEGT. Trimming shortened V by 4 bases and J by 0 bases, and 21 bases separated the two germline ends. CDR3 sequence: CASSAQIRAGGSNTGELFF. As DNA, the CDR3 is TGTGCCAGCAGTGCCCAAATCCGGGCAGGGGGGTCGAACACCGGGGAGCTGTTTTTT.

The chain links TRBV5-1 to TRBJ2-7; D perhaps matches TRBD1 (7 bases). Germline values: CDR1 SGHRS, CDR2 YFSETQ. The CDR3 has 14 residues. With 0 bases removed from V and 4 bases from J, the gap between germline ends came to 11 bases. The CDR3 reads CASSLGQGGYEQYF. CDR3 coding DNA: TGCGCCAGCAGCTTGGGACAGGGAGGATACGAGCAGTACTTC. Together with reference TRBV5-1 and TRBJ2-7, the CDR3 gives the full variable domain: KAGVTQTPRYLIKTRGQQVTLSCSPISGHRSVSWYQQTPGQGLQFLFEYFSETQRNKGNFPGRFSGRQFSNSRSEMNVSTLELGDSALYLCASSLGQGGYEQYFGPGTRLTVT.

V is TRBV7-2 and J is TRBJ2-3; no reliable D call. Germline loops: CDR1 SGHTA, CDR2 FQGNSA. Trimming shortened V by 1 base and J by 4 bases, and 9 bases separated the two germline ends. This CDR3 spans 14 amino acids. The DNA of the CDR3 is TGTGCCAGCAGCTTAGAGCACAGCTCAGATACGCAGTATTTT. Its translation: CASSLEHSSDTQYF.

This rearrangement joins TRBV5-4 to TRBJ1-2; D remains unclear. Germline values: CDR1 SGHNT, CDR2 YYREEE (reference sequence). Trimming left V 0 bases short and J 8 bases short, with 11 bases between. This CDR3 contains 13 residues. CDR3 loop: CASSLESGRGYTF. The CDR3 nucleotides read TGTGCCAGCAGCTTGGAATCCGGGAGGGGCTACACCTTC.

V and J are TRBV30 and TRBJ1-1, with TRBD1 matching over 7 bases. There are 15 residues in the CDR3. V gave up 4 bases and J gave up 2 bases; unmatched junction bases: 10. The germline V gene has CDR1 GTSNPN and CDR2 SVGIG (reference sequence). The chain's CDR3 is CAWNEPGQRNTEAFF. The CDR3, as DNA: TGTGCCTGGAACGAACCGGGACAGAGAAACACTGAAGCTTTCTTT.

The chain is built from TRBV5-1 and TRBJ1-2; 8 bases fit TRBD1. Trimming at V came to 2 bases and at J to 5 bases, leaving 5 bases not matched to a gene. This CDR3 is 14 amino acids long. CDR1 is SGHRS and CDR2 is YFSETQ in the germline V gene. CDR3: CASSFLTGEYGYTF. In nucleotides, the CDR3 is TGCGCCAGCAGCTTCCTGACAGGGGAATATGGCTACACCTTC.

This chain joins TRBV7-3 and TRBJ2-7; D is unresolved. V lost 5 bases and J 0 bases, leaving 11 bases between the germline ends. Germline-derived CDR1 and CDR2 are SGHTA and FQGTGA. This CDR3 comprises 14 residues. The CDR3 DNA reads as TGTGCCAGCAGCCCTTCGGGTAGCTCCTACGAGCAGTACTTC. The encoded protein is CASSPSGSSYEQYF.

This chain connects TRBV13 to TRBJ1-4; 8 bases match TRBD1. After removal of 8 bases from V and 5 bases from J, the junction contained 10 bases not matched to a gene. This CDR3 has 15 amino acids. Germline V gene sequence: CDR1 PRHDT, CDR2 FYEKMQ (reference sequence). CDR3: CASRTYWDRNEKLFF. CDR3 nucleotide sequence: TGTGCCAGCCGAACCTACTGGGACAGGAATGAAAAACTGTTTTTT.

This chain joins TRBV7-2 and TRBJ1-1; perhaps TRBD1 as D (6 bases). This CDR3 spans 14 amino acids. Deletions cut 5 bases from V and 6 bases from J, with 16 bases between. Germline lookup yields CDR1 SGHTA and CDR2 FQGNSA. In DNA, the CDR3 is TGTGCCAGCAGCCTTGACCCCAGGGGTCCTGAAGCTTTCTTT. Its translation: CASSLDPRGPEAFF.

The rearrangement joins TRBV11-3 to TRBJ2-3, with TRBD2 matching 10 bases. Germline V gives CDR1 SGHNT, CDR2 YENEEA. The J segment lost 5 bases and the V segment lost 5 bases, leaving 19 bases of the junction unmatched. CDR3 length: 19 amino acids. The CDR3 nucleotides read TGTGCCAGCAGCACAGGGTGGTCTAGCGGGGGTGCAGGAGGAGATACGCAGTATTTT. It encodes CASSTGWSSGGAGGDTQYF.